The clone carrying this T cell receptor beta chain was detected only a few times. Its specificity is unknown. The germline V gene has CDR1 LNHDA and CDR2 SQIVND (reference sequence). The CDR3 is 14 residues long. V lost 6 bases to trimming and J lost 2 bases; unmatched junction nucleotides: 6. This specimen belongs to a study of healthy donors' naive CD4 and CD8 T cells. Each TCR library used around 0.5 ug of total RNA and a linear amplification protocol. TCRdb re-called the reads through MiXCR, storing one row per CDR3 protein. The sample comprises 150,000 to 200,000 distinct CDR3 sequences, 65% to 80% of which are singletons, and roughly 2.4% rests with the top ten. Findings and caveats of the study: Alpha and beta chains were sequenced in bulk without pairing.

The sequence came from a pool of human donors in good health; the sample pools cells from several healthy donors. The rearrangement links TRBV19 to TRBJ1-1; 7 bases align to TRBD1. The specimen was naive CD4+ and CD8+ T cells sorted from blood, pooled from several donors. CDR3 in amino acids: CASSLQGLNTEAFF. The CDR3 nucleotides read TGTGCCAGTAGCCTACAGGGGCTTAACACTGAAGCTTTCTTT.